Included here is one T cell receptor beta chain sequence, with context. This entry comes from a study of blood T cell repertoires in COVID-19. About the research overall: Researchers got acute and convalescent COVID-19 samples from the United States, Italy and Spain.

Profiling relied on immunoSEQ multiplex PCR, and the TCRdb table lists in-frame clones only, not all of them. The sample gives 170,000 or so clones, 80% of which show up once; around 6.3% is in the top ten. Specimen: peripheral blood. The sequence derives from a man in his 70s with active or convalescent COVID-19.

The CDR3 loop is CASSLTGRENYGYTF. In DNA form, the CDR3 reads TGTGCCAGCAGTTTAACAGGGAGGGAGAACTATGGCTACACCTTC. The chain carries TRBV6-5 and TRBJ1-2, with a tentative D call TRBD1 (6 bases). The germline CDR1 and CDR2 sequences are MNHEY and SVGAGI. The CDR3 length is 15 residues. The ends were cut back, 4 bases at V and 2 bases at J, with 14 bases in the middle.